This T cell receptor beta chain was sequenced in a study of blood T cell repertoires in COVID-19. In the study's own analysis: Estimated nucleated cell counts came from reference gene primer amplification. This table comes from immunoSEQ multiplex PCR, and its TCRdb copy is limited to in-frame clones, with some not included. V, J and clone size are those of that table, while D and trimming were read from the DNA. The sample consists of about 76,000 clones, 70% to 90% of them appearing once. What was sequenced was peripheral blood. This TCR was recovered from a man aged 55 to 70 with COVID-19, enrolled during active disease.

CDR3 nucleotides: TGCGCCAGCAGCCCGGGACAGGGGAGGTTAGAAAAACTGTTTTTT. Translating it yields CASSPGQGRLEKLFF. The J gene is TRBJ1-4, the V gene TRBV5-1; 10 bases agree with TRBD1. Unmatched junction bases numbered 8, after V lost 4 bases and J lost 8 bases. CDR1 SGHRS and CDR2 YFSETQ come from the germline V gene. The CDR3 has 15 amino acids.